The rows below give T cell receptor beta chains drawn from one sample of a study of blood T cell repertoires in COVID-19. Only in-frame clones appear in the TCRdb table, and some are missing; sequencing was by immunoSEQ multiplex PCR. The sample gives 100,000 to 110,000 clones, 70% to 90% of which show up once; roughly 5% is in the top ten. Sequencing was carried out using peripheral blood. Receptors were obtained from a human donor in a cohort sampled during active COVID-19. Both conserved end residues are part of each CDR3. Fields, in order: J gene, CDR3 length, V gene, D gene, clone size, CDR3 protein, CDR3 DNA. The D gene is left open where the match is weak. Some rows have no size entry. The others give once, few or many, or a class for an expanded clone.

j_call: TRBJ2-5; cdr3_length: 14; v_call: TRBV10-2; d_call: TRBD2; clone_size: NA; cdr3_aa: CASSVIAGRETQYF; cdr3_nt: TGCGCCAGCAGTGTAATAGCGGGTAGGGAGACCCAGTACTTC
j_call: TRBJ2-7; cdr3_length: 14; v_call: TRBV7-6; d_call: NA; clone_size: NA; cdr3_aa: CASVQGRDSYEQYF; cdr3_nt: TGTGCCAGCGTCCAAGGACGGGACTCCTACGAGCAGTACTTC
j_call: TRBJ1-6; cdr3_length: 16; v_call: TRBV30; d_call: NA; clone_size: NA; cdr3_aa: CAWSVQGGWNNSPLHF; cdr3_nt: TGTGCCTGGAGTGTACAAGGAGGATGGAATAATTCACCCCTCCACTTT
j_call: TRBJ2-2; cdr3_length: 14; v_call: TRBV24-1; d_call: NA; clone_size: NA; cdr3_aa: CATSDGVSPGELFF; cdr3_nt: TGTGCCACCAGTGACGGAGTTTCCCCCGGGGAGCTGTTTTTT
j_call: TRBJ1-5; cdr3_length: 14; v_call: TRBV19; d_call: TRBD1; clone_size: NA; cdr3_aa: CASRQTGVDQPQHF; cdr3_nt: TGTGCCAGTAGACAGACAGGGGTCGATCAGCCCCAGCATTTT
j_call: TRBJ2-5; cdr3_length: 13; v_call: TRBV7-2; d_call: NA; clone_size: NA; cdr3_aa: CASSRDFRETQYF; cdr3_nt: TGTGCCAGCAGCCGCGATTTCCGCGAGACCCAGTACTTC
j_call: TRBJ2-2; cdr3_length: 16; v_call: TRBV11-2; d_call: TRBD2; clone_size: NA; cdr3_aa: CASRSLAGGVTGELFF; cdr3_nt: TGTGCCAGCAGATCGCTAGCGGGAGGAGTCACCGGGGAGCTGTTTTTT
j_call: TRBJ2-7; cdr3_length: 16; v_call: TRBV28; d_call: NA; clone_size: NA; cdr3_aa: CASSFLEQGGPYEQYF; cdr3_nt: TGTGCCAGCAGTTTTCTCGAGCAGGGGGGACCCTACGAGCAGTACTTC
j_call: TRBJ1-2; cdr3_length: 14; v_call: TRBV4-1; d_call: NA; clone_size: NA; cdr3_aa: CASSQGGRGAGYTF; cdr3_nt: TGCGCCAGCAGCCAAGGAGGGCGCGGGGCTGGCTACACCTTC
j_call: TRBJ2-7; cdr3_length: 16; v_call: TRBV6-1; d_call: TRBD1; clone_size: NA; cdr3_aa: CASSVQFGQGVYEQYF; cdr3_nt: TGTGCCAGCAGTGTACAATTCGGGCAGGGGGTCTACGAGCAGTACTTC
j_call: TRBJ2-7; cdr3_length: 12; v_call: TRBV28; d_call: NA; clone_size: NA; cdr3_aa: CASTPGRNEQYF; cdr3_nt: TGTGCCAGCACCCCGGGAAGGAACGAGCAGTACTTC
j_call: TRBJ2-3; cdr3_length: 15; v_call: TRBV30; d_call: TRBD2; clone_size: few; cdr3_aa: CAWGKRGPSTDTQYF; cdr3_nt: TGTGCCTGGGGGAAGCGGGGACCTAGCACAGATACGCAGTATTTT
j_call: TRBJ2-7; cdr3_length: 16; v_call: TRBV18; d_call: TRBD2; clone_size: NA; cdr3_aa: CASSPPGTSGRSEQYF; cdr3_nt: TGTGCCAGCTCACCACCCGGCACTAGCGGGAGGAGCGAGCAGTACTTC
j_call: TRBJ1-2; cdr3_length: 15; v_call: TRBV7-9; d_call: TRBD1; clone_size: NA; cdr3_aa: CASSFGQGTGYGYTF; cdr3_nt: TGTGCCAGCAGCTTCGGACAGGGGACAGGGTATGGCTACACCTTC
j_call: TRBJ1-3; cdr3_length: 14; v_call: TRBV4-2; d_call: NA; clone_size: few; cdr3_aa: CASSQVRWGNTIYF; cdr3_nt: TGTGCCAGCAGCCAAGTTCGGTGGGGAAACACCATATATTTT
j_call: TRBJ1-1; cdr3_length: 15; v_call: TRBV6-6; d_call: NA; clone_size: NA; cdr3_aa: CASTPLGSQNTEAFF; cdr3_nt: TGTGCCAGCACCCCTCTAGGCAGCCAGAACACTGAAGCTTTCTTT
j_call: TRBJ2-1; cdr3_length: 15; v_call: TRBV5-6; d_call: TRBD2; clone_size: NA; cdr3_aa: CASRKAGGGNNEQFF; cdr3_nt: TGTGCCAGCAGAAAAGCGGGAGGAGGCAACAATGAGCAGTTCTTC
j_call: TRBJ2-1; cdr3_length: 13; v_call: TRBV11-2; d_call: NA; clone_size: NA; cdr3_aa: CASSWASLNEQFF; cdr3_nt: TGTGCCAGCAGCTGGGCTAGCCTAAATGAGCAGTTCTTC
j_call: TRBJ2-3; cdr3_length: 17; v_call: TRBV19; d_call: NA; clone_size: NA; cdr3_aa: CASSLISGDLGTDTQYF; cdr3_nt: TGTGCCAGTAGTTTAATTTCGGGGGACCTAGGCACAGATACGCAGTATTTT
j_call: TRBJ2-1; cdr3_length: 20; v_call: TRBV21-1; d_call: NA; clone_size: NA; cdr3_aa: CATTNATGGGLAGIYNEQFF; cdr3_nt: TGTGCCACCACCAACGCGACCGGGGGGGGACTAGCGGGCATTTACAATGAGCAGTTCTTC
j_call: TRBJ2-4; cdr3_length: 18; v_call: TRBV27; d_call: NA; clone_size: NA; cdr3_aa: CASSLSFPRDLAKNIQYF; cdr3_nt: TGTGCCAGCAGTTTATCGTTTCCCAGGGATCTAGCCAAAAACATTCAGTACTTC
j_call: TRBJ2-7; cdr3_length: 13; v_call: TRBV5-6; d_call: NA; clone_size: NA; cdr3_aa: CASSSRLGGEQYF; cdr3_nt: TGTGCCAGCAGCAGTCGTCTAGGGGGCGAGCAGTACTTC
j_call: TRBJ2-6; cdr3_length: 16; v_call: TRBV15; d_call: TRBD1; clone_size: NA; cdr3_aa: CATAGGDSSGANVLTF; cdr3_nt: TGTGCCACCGCAGGGGGCGACAGCTCTGGGGCCAACGTCCTGACTTTC
j_call: TRBJ2-3; cdr3_length: 17; v_call: TRBV4-1; d_call: TRBD2; clone_size: NA; cdr3_aa: CASSASLFSGIQNTQYF; cdr3_nt: TGCGCCAGCAGCGCCTCACTGTTTAGCGGGATACAGAATACGCAGTATTTT
j_call: TRBJ2-3; cdr3_length: 15; v_call: TRBV5-1; d_call: TRBD2; clone_size: NA; cdr3_aa: CASREGLAGADTQYF; cdr3_nt: TGCGCCAGCCGCGAGGGACTAGCGGGAGCAGATACGCAGTATTTT
j_call: TRBJ2-1; cdr3_length: 15; v_call: TRBV9; d_call: NA; clone_size: once; cdr3_aa: CASSVKWGGNNEQFF; cdr3_nt: TGTGCCAGCAGCGTGAAGTGGGGCGGAAACAATGAGCAGTTCTTC
j_call: TRBJ2-7; cdr3_length: 14; v_call: TRBV9; d_call: TRBD1; clone_size: NA; cdr3_aa: CASSPTDRDYEQYF; cdr3_nt: TGTGCCAGCAGCCCGACGGACAGGGACTACGAGCAGTACTTC
j_call: TRBJ2-1; cdr3_length: 16; v_call: TRBV19; d_call: TRBD2; clone_size: NA; cdr3_aa: CASSRLAGAPYNEQFF; cdr3_nt: TGTGCCAGTAGTAGACTAGCGGGAGCTCCCTACAATGAGCAGTTCTTC
j_call: TRBJ1-5; cdr3_length: 18; v_call: TRBV20-1; d_call: NA; clone_size: NA; cdr3_aa: CSANDRRTDYYSNQPQHF; cdr3_nt: TGCAGTGCTAATGACCGCCGGACAGACTACTATAGCAATCAGCCCCAGCATTTT
j_call: TRBJ1-6; cdr3_length: 13; v_call: TRBV4-1; d_call: NA; clone_size: NA; cdr3_aa: CASSQTPGSPLHF; cdr3_nt: TGCGCCAGCAGCCAAACTCCAGGATCACCCCTCCACTTT
j_call: TRBJ2-3; cdr3_length: 14; v_call: TRBV30; d_call: NA; clone_size: NA; cdr3_aa: CAWSPWELADTQYF; cdr3_nt: TGTGCCTGGAGTCCGTGGGAGCTCGCAGATACGCAGTATTTT
j_call: TRBJ2-2; cdr3_length: 19; v_call: TRBV27; d_call: TRBD2; clone_size: NA; cdr3_aa: CASSVPPASGRANTGELFF; cdr3_nt: TGTGCCAGCAGTGTTCCCCCGGCCAGCGGGAGGGCGAACACCGGGGAGCTGTTTTTT
j_call: TRBJ2-2; cdr3_length: 14; v_call: TRBV30; d_call: NA; clone_size: NA; cdr3_aa: CAWSPIEGAGELFF; cdr3_nt: TGTGCCTGGAGTCCAATTGAGGGGGCCGGGGAGCTGTTTTTT
j_call: TRBJ1-2; cdr3_length: 14; v_call: TRBV6-5; d_call: NA; clone_size: NA; cdr3_aa: CASSSRSARNGYTF; cdr3_nt: TGTGCCAGCAGTTCACGAAGCGCGAGGAATGGCTACACCTTC
j_call: TRBJ2-5; cdr3_length: 13; v_call: TRBV24-1; d_call: NA; clone_size: NA; cdr3_aa: CATSEGGKETQYF; cdr3_nt: TGTGCCACCAGTGAGGGAGGAAAGGAGACCCAGTACTTC
j_call: TRBJ2-1; cdr3_length: 15; v_call: TRBV28; d_call: TRBD1; clone_size: NA; cdr3_aa: CASTPGTGDSNEQFF; cdr3_nt: TGTGCCAGCACCCCCGGGACAGGTGATTCCAATGAGCAGTTCTTC
j_call: TRBJ2-2; cdr3_length: 17; v_call: TRBV5-1; d_call: TRBD2; clone_size: NA; cdr3_aa: CASSSSGLAGGIGELFF; cdr3_nt: TGCGCCAGCAGCTCAAGCGGACTAGCGGGAGGGATCGGGGAGCTGTTTTTT
j_call: TRBJ1-6; cdr3_length: 13; v_call: TRBV29-1; d_call: NA; clone_size: NA; cdr3_aa: CSVMTGLRSPLHF; cdr3_nt: TGCAGCGTCATGACAGGTCTTCGATCACCCCTCCACTTT
j_call: TRBJ1-2; cdr3_length: 14; v_call: TRBV5-1; d_call: TRBD1; clone_size: medium-sized; cdr3_aa: CASSFDRVENGYTF; cdr3_nt: TGCGCCAGCAGCTTCGACAGGGTGGAGAATGGCTACACCTTC
j_call: TRBJ1-6; cdr3_length: 15; v_call: TRBV14; d_call: NA; clone_size: NA; cdr3_aa: CASSPTAPYNSPLHF; cdr3_nt: TGTGCCAGCAGCCCAACAGCTCCCTATAATTCACCCCTCCACTTT